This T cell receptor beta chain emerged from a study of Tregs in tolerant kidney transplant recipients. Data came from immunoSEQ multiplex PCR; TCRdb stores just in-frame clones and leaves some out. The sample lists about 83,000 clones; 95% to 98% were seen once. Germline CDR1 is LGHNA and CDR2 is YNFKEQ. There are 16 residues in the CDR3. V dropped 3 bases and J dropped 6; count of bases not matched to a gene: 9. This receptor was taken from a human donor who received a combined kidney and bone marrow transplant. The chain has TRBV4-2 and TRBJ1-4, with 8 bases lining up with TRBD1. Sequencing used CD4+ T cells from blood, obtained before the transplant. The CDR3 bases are TGTGCCAGCAGCCACGGACAGGGAGAGTTTTATGAAAAACTGTTTTTT. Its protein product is CASSHGQGEFYEKLFF.